This T cell receptor (beta chain) was sequenced during a study of cytomegalovirus exposure and HLA in healthy donors. The CDR3 covers 16 residues. Germline V gene sequence: CDR1 SEHNR, CDR2 FQNEAQ (reference sequence). Trimming left V 1 base short and J 0 bases short, with 9 bases between. In the PCR, 60 Vbeta and 13 Jbeta primers were used. Assay: immunoSEQ multiplex PCR; the TCRdb copy retains only in-frame clones and omits some. Among about 100,000 clones listed, 65% to 85% were seen once. This sequence was found in a woman aged 40 to 50 in good health and CMV-seronegative. The V gene is TRBV7-9, the J gene TRBJ2-2; the D gene is possibly TRBD1 (5 bases). Sequenced sample: PBMCs. The DNA of the CDR3 is TGTGCCAGCAGCTTAGGGGGCACCCCGAACACCGGGGAGCTGTTTTTT. Translation: CASSLGGTPNTGELFF.